These 10 T cell receptor beta chains share one sample of origin, sequenced in a study of identical twins. Using its own MiXCR run on the 5' RACE reads, TCRdb lists one record per CDR3 protein. This sample has around 670,000 distinct CDR3 sequences, with 5.5% to 6.5% found just once. Sequenced sample: naive T cells sorted from blood. These receptor sequences come from a young man in good health.

This rearrangement joins TRBV4-3 to TRBJ2-5, with 10 bases identical to TRBD1. Unmatched junction bases numbered 5, after V lost 0 bases and J lost 7 bases. This CDR3 comprises 15 residues. Germline-derived CDR1 and CDR2 are LGHNA and YSLEER. For the CDR3, the DNA is TGCGCCAGCAGCCAAGAGACAGGGGGCGTGGGGACCCAGTACTTC. Residues: CASSQETGGVGTQYF.

This clonotype came up many times. This chain links TRBV24-1 with TRBJ2-1; the match to TRBD2 covers 8 bases. CDR3 length equals 16 residues. CDR1 and CDR2 from the germline V gene are KGHDR and SFDVKD. The V segment lost 0 bases and the J segment 8 bases; nucleotides outside the gene matches: 8. CDR3 nucleotide sequence: TGTGCCACCAGTGATTTGACGACGGGAGGGCGGGATGAGCAGTTCTTC. Translation gives CATSDLTTGGRDEQFF.

The chain uses TRBV5-1 and TRBJ2-1; D not certain. The CDR3 totals 15 residues. CDR1 SGHRS and CDR2 YFSETQ come from the germline V gene. Trimming took 1 base from V and 2 from J, leaving 10 bases between them. The CDR3 region is CASSLNDVPYNEQFF. CDR3 in DNA: TGCGCCAGCAGCTTGAACGATGTTCCCTACAATGAGCAGTTCTTC.

This clonotype was picked up many times. The V call is TRBV15, the J call TRBJ2-7; 8 nucleotides match TRBD2. Germline V gene sequence: CDR1 LNHNV, CDR2 YYDKDF (reference sequence). V lost 0 bases, J lost 6 bases, and 13 bases stayed unmatched. CDR3 size: 17 residues. CDR3 region: CATSRDHDGGLGSEQYF. The CDR3 DNA follows: TGTGCCACCAGCAGAGACCACGACGGGGGACTAGGATCCGAGCAGTACTTC.

The V and J genes are TRBV7-3 and TRBJ2-2; D is perhaps TRBD2 (5 bases). The CDR3 runs to 15 residues. Per the germline V gene, CDR1 is SGHTA and CDR2 is FQGTGA. V was cut by 5 bases and J by 0 bases, with 10 bases left in between. The CDR3 here is CASSPGVANTGELFF. Here the CDR3 DNA reads TGTGCCAGCAGCCCCGGGGTGGCGAACACCGGGGAGCTGTTTTTT.

The gene calls are TRBV5-1 and TRBJ2-1; 7 bases line up with TRBD2. J was trimmed by 0 bases and V by 6 bases; bases with no gene match: 18. Germline CDR1 SGHRS, CDR2 YFSETQ. CDR3 length equals 19 residues. DNA for the CDR3: TGCGCCAGCACCCCCCGCATAGCGGGCCACTTGAGCTCCTACAATGAGCAGTTCTTC. This encodes CASTPRIAGHLSSYNEQFF.

This clonotype was seen repeatedly, ten times or more. The DNA for the CDR3 is TGTGCCAGCTTGCACGGGACAACGGCGAACACCGGGGAGCTGTTTTTT. It translates to CASLHGTTANTGELFF. The rearrangement links TRBV5-6 to TRBJ2-2; possibly TRBD1 for D (6 bases). CDR1 SGHDT and CDR2 YYEEEE come from the germline V gene. V gave up 7 bases and J gave up 0 bases, with 16 bases separating them. This CDR3 is built from 16 residues.

This clonotype was seen at least ten times. The chain employs TRBV29-1 and TRBJ2-3; D might be TRBD1 (5 bases). V shed 3 bases and J shed 0 bases, with 13 bases lying between them. The CDR3 runs to 15 residues. CDR1 is SQVTM and CDR2 is ANQGSEA in the germline V gene. CDR3 in amino acids: CSVDEDTESTDTQYF. The CDR3 DNA reads as TGCAGCGTTGACGAGGACACGGAGAGCACAGATACGCAGTATTTT.

The CDR3 nucleotides read TGTGCCTGGAGCCCTGAGATTCCGAACACTGAAGCTTTCTTT. This encodes CAWSPEIPNTEAFF. The chain carries TRBV30 and TRBJ1-1, with D unclear. Germline CDR1 is GTSNPN and CDR2 is SVGIG (reference sequence). Between the trimmed V and J ends, which lost 3 bases and 1 base, there was a span of 12 bases. The CDR3 covers 14 residues.

The chain links TRBV12-3 or TRBV12-4 to TRBJ1-1; D is perhaps TRBD1 (5 bases). The CDR3 consists of 13 residues. Trimming left V 2 bases short and J 7 bases short, with 11 bases between. Here the CDR3 DNA reads TGTGCCAGCAGTTTATTAGGGGCGCATGAAGCTTTCTTT. This encodes CASSLLGAHEAFF.